These T cell receptor beta chains were read from a single sample in a study of T cell responses to AZD1222 COVID-19 vaccine. The protocol was immunoSEQ multiplex PCR, while the TCRdb copy is restricted to in-frame clones and leaves out a portion. The sample holds 150,000 to 180,000 clones, about 88% seen once. This specimen was peripheral blood, taken on day 0 of AZD1222 vaccination. The receptor source for this set is an adult in good health. The CDR3 runs from the conserved cysteine through the conserved F or W. D genes are given only for firm matches. Only part of the rows carry a size: once, few, many, or a class if the clone is expanded.

clone_size,j_call,v_call,d_call,cdr3_nt,cdr3_aa
.,TRBJ1-2,TRBV3-1/TRBV3-2,TRBD1,TGTGCCAGCAGCCCGCTCGACAGGGGGTCTGGGTACACCTTC,CASSPLDRGSGYTF
few,TRBJ2-1,TRBV6-4,TRBD2,TGTGCCAGCAGTCATAGCGGGGGGGCCCACAATGAGCAGTTCTTC,CASSHSGGAHNEQFF
.,TRBJ1-2,TRBV28,.,TGTGCCAGCAGTTTAACAGGGCCGAGCTATGGCTACACCTTC,CASSLTGPSYGYTF
.,TRBJ2-7,TRBV6-5,.,TGTGCCAGCAGTAGAACGGGCAGGGGCCCCTACGAGCAGTACTTC,CASSRTGRGPYEQYF
.,TRBJ2-3,TRBV29-1,TRBD2,TGCAGCGTTGATCGCCTAGCGGGGGGGCATGGAGATACGCAGTATTTT,CSVDRLAGGHGDTQYF
.,TRBJ2-5,TRBV4-3,TRBD1,TGCGCCAGCAGCCAAGGTGGGACAGGGCGACAAGAGACCCAGTACTTC,CASSQGGTGRQETQYF
.,TRBJ2-2,TRBV7-2,TRBD2,TGTGCCAGCTGGACGGGGGGGCGATCCGGGGAGCTGTTTTTT,CASWTGGRSGELFF
.,TRBJ1-6,TRBV19,.,TGTGCCAGTAGTATGTCTTTCGGCAGGGGAAATTCACCCCTCCACTTT,CASSMSFGRGNSPLHF
.,TRBJ1-3,TRBV15,.,TGTGCCACCAGCAGGGGGCTTGGAAACACCATATATTTT,CATSRGLGNTIYF
.,TRBJ2-2,TRBV5-4,.,TGTGCCAGCAGCTTGGGGCAGGGGGGCACCGGGGAGCTGTTTTTT,CASSLGQGGTGELFF
.,TRBJ1-1,TRBV6-1,.,TGTGCCAGCAGTGAAGCGGGGAGGAACACTGAAGCTTTCTTT,CASSEAGRNTEAFF
.,TRBJ2-1,TRBV2,TRBD1,TGTGCCAGCAGTCGGGACAGGGGGTTACCCGATGAGCAGTTCTTC,CASSRDRGLPDEQFF
.,TRBJ1-1,TRBV7-2,TRBD1,TGTGCCAGCAGCGAGACAGGGATGAACACTGAAGCTTTCTTT,CASSETGMNTEAFF
once,TRBJ2-7,TRBV28,.,TGTGCCAGCATCTCCGGAGGTGGATCCTACGAGCAGTACTTC,CASISGGGSYEQYF
.,TRBJ1-3,TRBV7-8,TRBD1,TGTGCCAGCAGCCTGGGACAGGGGGCGCGAGGAAACACCATATATTTT,CASSLGQGARGNTIYF
.,TRBJ2-7,TRBV7-9,TRBD2,TGTGCCAGCAGCTTACAGGGGACTAGCGGGATCTCCTACGAGCAGTACTTC,CASSLQGTSGISYEQYF
.,TRBJ2-1,TRBV5-6,TRBD2,TGTGCCAGCACCCCCATGGGAAGCGGGGGATACAATGAGCAGTTCTTC,CASTPMGSGGYNEQFF
.,TRBJ1-1,TRBV7-8,TRBD1,TGTGCCAGCAGCCTAAGTGGGACAGCTCACACTGAAGCTTTCTTT,CASSLSGTAHTEAFF
.,TRBJ2-2,TRBV5-4,TRBD2,TGTGCCAGCAGCCCCCTAGCGGGGAACACCGGGGAGCTGTTTTTT,CASSPLAGNTGELFF
.,TRBJ1-6,TRBV10-2,.,TGCGCCAGCAGTGAGTCAGGGGACATTTCACCCCTCCACTTT,CASSESGDISPLHF
few,TRBJ2-3,TRBV4-3,TRBD2,TGCGCCAGCAGCCAATTGGGCGGGGGGGCCACAGATACGCAGTATTTT,CASSQLGGGATDTQYF
.,TRBJ1-4,TRBV4-3,.,TGCGCCAGCAGCCAAGATCTGGGCGGGACGGAAAAACTGTTTTTT,CASSQDLGGTEKLFF
once,TRBJ1-1,TRBV6-6,.,TGTGCCAGCAGTTACTCTACAGGAGTTGAAGCTTTCTTT,CASSYSTGVEAFF
.,TRBJ2-7,TRBV4-2,TRBD1,TGTGCCAGCAGCCAGGGGACAGGGAATCCCGCCACCGAGCAGTACTTC,CASSQGTGNPATEQYF
once,TRBJ1-3,TRBV28,.,TGTGCCAGCAGTCCAGGGTCTGGAAACACCATATATTTT,CASSPGSGNTIYF
.,TRBJ1-5,TRBV11-2,.,TGTGCCAGCAGCCAATCCCTCAATCAGCCCCAGCATTTT,CASSQSLNQPQHF
once,TRBJ1-2,TRBV7-9,.,TGTGCCAGCAGGCCGGGCGGTTACGAGTATGGCTACACCTTC,CASRPGGYEYGYTF
.,TRBJ2-3,TRBV5-4,.,TGTGCCAGCAGCTTGGATCGGTCCCCGAGGAATACGCAGTATTTT,CASSLDRSPRNTQYF
.,TRBJ2-1,TRBV9,.,TGTGCCAGCAGCGTAGGTGGCCGGGGTGAGCAGTTCTTC,CASSVGGRGEQFF
.,TRBJ1-2,TRBV12-3/TRBV12-4,TRBD1,TGTGCCAGCAGGCAGACAGGGAAGTATGGCTACACCTTC,CASRQTGKYGYTF
.,TRBJ1-2,TRBV9,.,TGTGCCAGCAGCGTACCGGGATCGGGCGGCTACACCTTC,CASSVPGSGGYTF